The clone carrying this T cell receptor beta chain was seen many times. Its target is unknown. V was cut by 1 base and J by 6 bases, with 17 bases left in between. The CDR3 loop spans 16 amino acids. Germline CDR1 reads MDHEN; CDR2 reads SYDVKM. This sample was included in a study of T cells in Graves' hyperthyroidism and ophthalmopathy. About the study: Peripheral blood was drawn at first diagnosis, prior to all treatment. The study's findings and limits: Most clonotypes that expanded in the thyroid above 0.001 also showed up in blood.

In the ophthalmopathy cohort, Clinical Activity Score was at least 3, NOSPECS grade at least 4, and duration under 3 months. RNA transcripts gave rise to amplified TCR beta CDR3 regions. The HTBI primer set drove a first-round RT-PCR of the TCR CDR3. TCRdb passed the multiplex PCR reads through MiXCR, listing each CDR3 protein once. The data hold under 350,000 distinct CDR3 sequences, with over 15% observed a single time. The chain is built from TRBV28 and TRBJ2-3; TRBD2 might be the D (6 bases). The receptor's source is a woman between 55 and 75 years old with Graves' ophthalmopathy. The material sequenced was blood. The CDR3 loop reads CASSLSLARGLDTQYF. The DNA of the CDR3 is TGTGCCAGCAGTTTATCGCTAGCGAGAGGCCTGGATACGCAGTATTTT.